This T cell receptor (beta chain) was retrieved from a study of early T cells in non-severe SARS-CoV-2 infection. The CDR3 is made up of 15 amino acids. V lost 6 bases, J lost 2 bases, and 14 bases lay in between. The V gene's germline CDR1 is SGHTA and CDR2 FQGNSA. This clonotype was found many times. TCRdb recomputed calls from the 5' RACE reads with MiXCR, one row per CDR3 protein. The sample carries 85,000 to 100,000 distinct CDR3 sequences, approximately 10% recorded once. This material consisted of whole blood, taken at baseline. This chain links TRBV7-2 with TRBJ1-5; D is uncertain. This sequence originates from an adult who was a healthcare worker with PCR-confirmed SARS-CoV-2 infection or an uninfected control (not recorded which). CDR3 nucleotides: TGTGCCAGCAGTAAAGAGCGACAAGGCAATCAGCCCCAGCATTTT. Translating it yields CASSKERQGNQPQHF. Looking up the rest from reference TRBV7-2 and TRBJ1-5 gives the full variable domain: GAGVSQSPSNKVTEKGKDVELRCDPISGHTALYWYRQSLGQGLEFLIYFQGNSAPDKSGLPSDRFSAERTGGSVSTLTIQRTQQEDSAVYLCASSKERQGNQPQHFGDGTRLSIL.